These T cell receptor beta chains were read from a single sample in a study of identical twins. Via MiXCR, TCRdb re-called the 5' RACE reads, giving one row per CDR3 protein. The data hold some 710,000 distinct CDR3 sequences, with over 5% observed a single time. Sequencing was performed on naive T cells sorted from blood. Receptors were obtained from a man between 18 and 35 years old in good health. The CDR3 runs from the conserved cysteine through the conserved F or W. Fields, in order: J gene, D gene, clone size, CDR3 length, V gene, CDR3 protein, CDR3 DNA. The D gene is left open where the match is weak. Size values are once, few and many counts, or a class for expanded clones, and some rows have none.

TRBJ2-7,TRBD1,many,17,TRBV7-9,CASSFSRNGQGLYEQYF,TGTGCCAGCAGCTTCTCAAGGAACGGACAGGGCCTCTACGAGCAGTACTTC
TRBJ2-5,TRBD2,few,14,TRBV10-3,CAISDSGNKETQYF,TGTGCCATCAGTGATAGCGGGAACAAAGAGACCCAGTACTTC
TRBJ2-1,TRBD1,many,15,TRBV29-1,CSVEGRDRELYEQFF,TGCAGCGTTGAGGGACGGGACAGGGAGCTCTATGAGCAGTTCTTC
TRBJ1-3,-,-,16,TRBV7-6,CASSSPWGGAGNTIYF,TGTGCCAGCAGCTCCCCATGGGGCGGGGCTGGAAACACCATATATTTT
TRBJ2-5,TRBD2,-,12,TRBV25-1,CASTGGDETQYF,TGTGCCAGCACGGGGGGTGACGAGACCCAGTACTTC
TRBJ2-3,-,many,14,TRBV11-3,CASRGSGVPDTQYF,TGTGCCAGCAGGGGCTCGGGGGTCCCAGATACGCAGTATTTT
TRBJ2-1,TRBD2,few,15,TRBV20-1,CSVIFVWTSGLEQFF,TGCAGTGTTATTTTTGTCTGGACTAGCGGCCTCGAGCAGTTCTTC
TRBJ1-1,-,-,14,TRBV30,CAWKWARRDTEAFF,TGTGCCTGGAAGTGGGCACGGAGGGACACTGAAGCTTTCTTT
TRBJ2-4,-,few,20,TRBV6-2/TRBV6-3,CASSYSDGVMYRRTKNIQYF,TGTGCCAGCAGTTACTCGGATGGAGTTATGTATAGGAGGACCAAAAACATTCAGTACTTC
TRBJ2-7,-,many,13,TRBV12-5,CASGLEGSYEQYF,TGTGCTAGTGGTTTGGAGGGTTCCTACGAGCAGTACTTC
TRBJ1-5,-,-,14,TRBV25-1,CASSEQGLNQPQHF,TGTGCCAGCAGTGAGCAGGGCTTGAATCAGCCCCAGCATTTT
TRBJ2-1,TRBD2,-,16,TRBV5-1,CASSLVSGRAGHEQFF,TGCGCCAGCAGCTTGGTTAGCGGGAGGGCCGGTCATGAGCAGTTCTTC
TRBJ2-1,-,few,15,TRBV2,CASSEAPRGNNEQFF,TGTGCCAGCAGTGAAGCGCCAAGGGGAAACAATGAGCAGTTCTTC
TRBJ2-2,-,-,15,TRBV11-3,CASSLGRGRTGELFF,TGTGCCAGCAGCTTAGGACGGGGGCGCACCGGGGAGCTGTTTTTT
TRBJ2-7,-,many,14,TRBV12-3/TRBV12-4,CASSFGGISYEQYF,TGTGCCAGCAGTTTTGGCGGGATATCCTACGAGCAGTACTTC
TRBJ1-5,TRBD1,many,21,TRBV5-1,CASSFHRDRGPGVRSNQPQHF,TGCGCCAGCAGCTTCCACCGGGACAGAGGCCCAGGGGTGAGGAGCAATCAGCCCCAGCATTTT
TRBJ2-1,TRBD2,many,15,TRBV7-9,CASSFFVLAGDEQFF,TGTGCCAGCAGCTTCTTCGTCCTAGCGGGAGATGAGCAGTTCTTC
TRBJ2-3,-,many,13,TRBV10-3,CATGRTHTDTQYF,TGTGCCACTGGACGTACCCACACAGATACGCAGTATTTT
TRBJ2-5,TRBD1,many,14,TRBV29-1,CSVRRGQGQETQYF,TGCAGCGTTCGACGCGGACAGGGCCAAGAGACCCAGTACTTC
TRBJ2-1,-,-,12,TRBV30,CAWSQGGVEQFF,TGTGCCTGGAGCCAAGGTGGGGTTGAGCAGTTCTTC
TRBJ2-3,-,-,15,TRBV7-8,CASSLSGGATDTQYF,TGTGCCAGCAGCTTATCTGGCGGGGCCACAGATACGCAGTATTTT
TRBJ2-7,-,many,12,TRBV7-9,CASSQQAYEQYF,TGTGCCAGCAGCCAACAGGCCTACGAGCAGTACTTC
TRBJ1-3,-,-,18,TRBV7-8,CASSRRQAGPLAGNTIYF,TGTGCCAGCAGCCGGAGACAGGCCGGGCCTCTTGCTGGAAACACCATATATTTT
TRBJ2-2,-,few,15,TRBV7-9,CASSSHRDGTGELFF,TGTGCCAGCAGCTCACACAGGGATGGCACCGGGGAGCTGTTTTTT
TRBJ2-2,-,many,14,TRBV6-4,CASSDSFERGELFF,TGTGCCAGCAGTGACTCATTTGAGCGAGGGGAGCTGTTTTTT
TRBJ2-3,TRBD1,-,17,TRBV5-5,CASSLALGQGSTDTQYF,TGTGCCAGCAGCTTGGCCTTAGGACAGGGGTCGACAGATACGCAGTATTTT
TRBJ1-4,-,few,12,TRBV6-5,CASKGDNEKLFF,TGTGCCAGCAAAGGGGATAATGAAAAACTGTTTTTT
TRBJ1-5,-,many,14,TRBV12-3/TRBV12-4,CASSEWALNQPQHF,TGTGCCAGCAGTGAATGGGCCCTCAATCAGCCCCAGCATTTT
TRBJ1-2,-,many,16,TRBV7-2,CASSLVEGGPYYGYTF,TGTGCCAGCAGCTTAGTAGAGGGGGGGCCTTACTATGGCTACACCTTC
TRBJ1-5,TRBD1,few,14,TRBV20-1,CSARQGPGNQPQHF,TGCAGTGCTCGACAGGGTCCGGGCAATCAGCCCCAGCATTTT
TRBJ2-3,-,-,12,TRBV20-1,CSAGGYTDTQYF,TGCAGTGCTGGGGGCTACACAGATACGCAGTATTTT
TRBJ2-1,TRBD2,few,11,TRBV3-1,CASSQAGGPFF,TGTGCCAGCAGCCAAGCGGGAGGCCCGTTCTTC
TRBJ2-5,-,many,12,TRBV14,CASSQPWGTQYF,TGTGCCAGCAGCCAGCCTTGGGGGACCCAGTACTTC
TRBJ2-6,-,few,16,TRBV20-1,CSASTGQLTGANVLTF,TGCAGTGCTAGCACTGGACAGCTTACTGGGGCCAACGTCCTGACTTTC
TRBJ1-2,-,many,14,TRBV6-1,CASSSRDGRYGYTF,TGTGCCAGCAGCTCCCGGGACGGACGGTATGGCTACACCTTC
TRBJ1-1,-,many,14,TRBV5-1,CASSFTGTNTEAFF,TGCGCCAGCAGCTTTACAGGGACGAACACTGAAGCTTTCTTT
TRBJ1-6,-,-,16,TRBV20-1,CSASYFPGDINSPLHF,TGCAGTGCTAGCTACTTTCCGGGGGACATAAATTCACCCCTCCACTTT
TRBJ2-5,-,few,16,TRBV3-1,CASSQDSTSWWETQYF,TGTGCCAGCAGCCAAGATAGCACTAGCTGGTGGGAGACCCAGTACTTC
TRBJ2-2,-,many,17,TRBV5-1,CASTAYKGTPNTGELFF,TGCGCCAGCACCGCCTATAAGGGGACTCCGAACACCGGGGAGCTGTTTTTT
TRBJ2-5,TRBD1,many,16,TRBV24-1,CATSDRRTGERETQYF,TGTGCCACCAGTGATCGAAGGACAGGGGAAAGAGAGACCCAGTACTTC
TRBJ1-5,TRBD1,-,17,TRBV6-5,CASSSGQGEGGNQPQHF,TGTGCCAGCAGTTCCGGACAGGGGGAGGGCGGCAATCAGCCCCAGCATTTT
TRBJ1-4,-,-,18,TRBV20-1,CSARDSGTAHSTNEKLFF,TGCAGTGCTAGAGATAGCGGGACCGCGCATTCAACTAATGAAAAACTGTTTTTT
TRBJ2-5,-,-,16,TRBV27,CASRPSDSLRAETQYF,TGTGCCAGCAGACCGTCCGACTCTCTCCGGGCAGAGACCCAGTACTTC
TRBJ2-3,TRBD1,-,14,TRBV18,CASSGQGNTDTQYF,TGTGCCAGCTCGGGACAGGGGAACACAGATACGCAGTATTTT